One sample yielded the 4 T cell receptor beta chains listed below, sequenced in a study of blood T cell repertoires in COVID-19. The repertoire was sequenced with immunoSEQ multiplex PCR; TCRdb's copy has only in-frame clones and lacks some. Among under 150,000 clones listed, 80% to 90% were seen once. The material sequenced was peripheral blood. The receptors derive from a man in his forties or fifties with active or convalescent COVID-19.

J is TRBJ1-5 and V is TRBV19, with D possibly TRBD1 on 5 matching bases. The CDR3 length is 15 residues. V was clipped by 10 bases and J by 2 bases, with 18 bases between them. Germline CDR1 LNHDA, CDR2 SQIVND (reference sequence). Here the CDR3 DNA reads TGTGCCAAAGGACCCCGCGGCAGGGGCAATCAGCCCCAGCATTTT. It encodes CAKGPRGRGNQPQHF.

V is TRBV30 and J is TRBJ1-2; 9 bases fit TRBD1. The trim removed 2 bases at V and 3 bases at J, leaving 4 bases unmatched. This CDR3 is built from 14 residues. CDR1 is GTSNPN and CDR2 is SVGIG in the germline V gene (reference sequence). The chain's CDR3 is CAWSSDRGDYGYTF. For the CDR3, the DNA is TGTGCCTGGAGTTCCGACAGGGGGGACTATGGCTACACCTTC.

The chain recombines TRBV7-8 with TRBJ2-7, with 7 bases aligning to TRBD1. V gave up 5 bases and J gave up 3 bases; unmatched junction bases: 10. CDR1 and CDR2 (germline): SGHVS, FQNEAQ. The CDR3 consists of 15 residues. CDR3 nucleotides: TGTGCCAGCAGCGCACGACAGGGTTACAACTACGAGCAGTACTTC. Translation: CASSARQGYNYEQYF.

This clone came up once. This rearrangement joins TRBV30 to TRBJ2-1; the match to TRBD2 covers 8 bases. V shed 0 bases, J shed 5 bases, and the junction held 6 bases outside the gene matches. The CDR3 totals 15 residues. The V gene's germline CDR1 is GTSNPN and CDR2 SVGIG (reference sequence). The CDR3 loop reads CAWSVWLAGNNEQFF. The DNA of the CDR3 is TGTGCCTGGAGTGTCTGGCTAGCGGGTAACAATGAGCAGTTCTTC.